The clone carrying this T cell receptor (beta chain) has more than one count but fewer than ten. Antigen: not known. This record belongs to a study of T-cell memory formation after mild COVID-19. Study-level points and caveats: Clones that contracted from day 15 to 85 were balanced CD4/CD8, while later expanders leaned CD4+.

Trimming took off 5 bases at V and 1 base at J, with 11 bases between the two ends. In germline, CDR1 is SGHTA, CDR2 FQGNSA. The CDR3 spans 14 residues. TCRdb passed the 5' RACE reads through MiXCR, listing each CDR3 protein once. In the table there are hundreds of thousands of distinct CDR3 sequences, 16% of which are singletons. This receptor was taken from a young man who had mild COVID-19 (a few samples of this study predate the infection). Cell type and time point are not known. The chain uses TRBV7-2 and TRBJ1-1; D unresolved. The sequenced sample consisted of PBMCs or a T cell subset sorted from them (not recorded which). The chain's CDR3 is CASSLHLQNTEAFF. The CDR3 region has the DNA TGTGCCAGCAGCCTACATCTACAGAACACTGAAGCTTTCTTT.